This record concerns one TCR beta chain sequence. J gave up 7 bases and V 2 bases, and 14 bases lay outside the gene matches. The CDR3 runs 17 residues. CDR1 is LGHDT, CDR2 YNNKEL, per germline (reference sequence). The sample originates from a study of blood T cell repertoires in COVID-19. Assay: immunoSEQ multiplex PCR; the TCRdb copy retains only in-frame clones and omits some. The table includes some 73,000 clones, roughly four fifths detected once. The receptor was isolated from a woman in her sixties or seventies with acute or convalescent COVID-19. The sample was peripheral blood. The J gene is TRBJ2-7, the V gene TRBV3-1 (or the pseudogene TRBV3-2); TRBD2 matches at 10 bases. For the CDR3, the DNA is TGTGCCAGCAGCCAAACAACCACGGGACTAGCGCGGAGGGAGCAGTACTTC. Translated: CASSQTTTGLARREQYF.